This TCR beta chain was profiled in a study of chemoradiotherapy in HPV16-positive cancers. CDR3 length equals 17 residues. Germline V gives CDR1 LNHDA, CDR2 SQIVND (reference sequence). V lost 5 bases, J lost 2 bases, and 8 bases stayed unmatched. Some clones are missing from TCRdb's copy, which holds only in-frame ones; the method was immunoSEQ multiplex PCR. The data show about 15,000 clones, approximately 90% seen once. This TCR derives from a human donor with HPV-associated anogenital cancer. The chain has TRBV19 and TRBJ1-5; TRBD1 aligns across 11 bases. The sample consisted of blood, taken from a patient who underwent chemoradiotherapy. As DNA, the CDR3 is TGTGCCAGTAGTTCTCCCGGGACAGGGGGTCGCAATCAGCCCCAGCATTTT. As protein: CASSSPGTGGRNQPQHF.